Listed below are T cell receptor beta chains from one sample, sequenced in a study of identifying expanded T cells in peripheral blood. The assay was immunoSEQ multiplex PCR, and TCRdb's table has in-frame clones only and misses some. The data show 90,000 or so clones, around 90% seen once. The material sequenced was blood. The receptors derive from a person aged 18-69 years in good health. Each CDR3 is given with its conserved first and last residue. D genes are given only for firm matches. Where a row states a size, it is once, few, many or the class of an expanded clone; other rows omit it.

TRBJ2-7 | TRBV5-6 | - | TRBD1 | CASNIGQGRPYEQYF | TGTGCCAGCAATATCGGACAGGGTCGTCCCTACGAGCAGTACTTC
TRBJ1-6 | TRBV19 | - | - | CASSGGTGRYNSPLHF | TGTGCCAGTAGTGGCGGAACAGGCCGTTATAATTCACCCCTCCACTTT
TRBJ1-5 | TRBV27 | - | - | CASRRGASNQPQHF | TGTGCCAGCCGTCGTGGGGCTAGCAATCAGCCCCAGCATTTT
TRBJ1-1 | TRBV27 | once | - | CASSLRAGRTEAFF | TGTGCCAGCAGTTTACGGGCAGGGCGCACTGAAGCTTTCTTT
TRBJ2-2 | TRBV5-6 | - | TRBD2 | CASSFYGRSAGELFF | TGTGCCAGCAGCTTCTACGGGAGGAGTGCCGGGGAGCTGTTTTTT
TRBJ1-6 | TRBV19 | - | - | CASSIIPSLAASPLHF | TGTGCCAGTAGTATAATCCCCTCTTTGGCTGCTTCACCCCTCCACTTT
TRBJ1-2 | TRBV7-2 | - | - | CASSRAGLANYGYTF | TGTGCCAGCAGCCGGGCGGGTCTAGCTAACTATGGCTACACCTTC
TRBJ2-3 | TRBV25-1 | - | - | CASSPFDRFMDTQYF | TGTGCCAGCAGTCCGTTCGACAGGTTCATGGATACGCAGTATTTT
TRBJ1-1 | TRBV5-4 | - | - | CASSLAPNTEAFF | TGTGCCAGCAGCTTAGCCCCGAACACTGAAGCTTTCTTT
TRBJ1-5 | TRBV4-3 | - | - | CASSQWEGLHQPQHF | TGCGCCAGCAGCCAATGGGAAGGTCTCCATCAGCCCCAGCATTTT
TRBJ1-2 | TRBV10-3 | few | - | CAISEGARGYTF | TGTGCCATCAGTGAGGGGGCGCGCGGCTACACCTTC
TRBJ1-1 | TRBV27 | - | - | CASSPGATEAFF | TGTGCCAGCAGTCCCGGGGCGACTGAAGCTTTCTTT
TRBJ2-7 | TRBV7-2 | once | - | CASSLALGAEQYF | TGTGCCAGCAGCTTAGCGCTGGGCGCTGAGCAGTACTTC
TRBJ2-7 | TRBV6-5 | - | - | CASRDGIEQYF | TGTGCCAGCAGGGATGGAATCGAGCAGTACTTC
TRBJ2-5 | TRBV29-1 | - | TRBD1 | CSVEDTGGGETQYF | TGCAGCGTTGAAGACACAGGGGGAGGAGAGACCCAGTACTTC
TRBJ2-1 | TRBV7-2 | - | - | CATRYRAHVPNEQFF | TGTGCCACAAGATACAGGGCCCACGTCCCCAATGAGCAGTTCTTC